These 12 T cell receptor beta chains were all obtained from the same sample, sequenced in a study of cytomegalovirus exposure and HLA in healthy donors. 60 Vbeta and 13 Jbeta primers were used in PCR. Produced via immunoSEQ multiplex PCR; TCRdb's table is partial and in-frame only. This sample contains about 39,000 clones. The specimen sequenced was PBMCs. These receptors all stem from a woman in her 30s in good health and CMV-seropositive.

The chain employs TRBV19 and TRBJ1-2, with a tentative D call TRBD1 (5 bases). CDR1 LNHDA and CDR2 SQIVND come from the germline V gene (reference sequence). Trimming stripped 7 bases from V and 6 bases from J, with 15 bases between. This CDR3 contains 13 residues. CDR3 amino acids: CASTREGSNGYTF. The CDR3 DNA reads TGTGCCAGTACCAGGGAGGGTTCTAATGGCTACACCTTC. Looking up the rest from reference TRBV19 and TRBJ1-2 gives the full variable domain: DGGITQSPKYLFRKEGQNVTLSCEQNLNHDAMYWYRQDPGQGLRLIYYSQIVNDFQKGDIAEGYSVSREKKESFPLTVTSAQKNPTAFYLCASTREGSNGYTFGSGTRLTVV.

The chain joins TRBV9 to TRBJ2-7; TRBD2 matches at 7 bases. The CDR3 is made up of 14 amino acids. V shed 4 bases, J shed 5 bases, and the junction held 9 bases outside the gene matches. Germline CDR1 is SGDLS and CDR2 is YYNGEE. The chain's CDR3 is CASSSSAGANEQYF. CDR3 DNA: TGTGCCAGCAGCTCTAGTGCGGGAGCCAACGAGCAGTACTTC.

The V and J genes are TRBV4-2 and TRBJ2-5; 9 nucleotides agree with TRBD2. This CDR3 contains 18 residues. The germline gives CDR1 LGHNA, CDR2 YNFKEQ. The ends lost 1 base at V and 0 bases at J; junction bases unmatched: 9. In nucleotides, the CDR3 is TGTGCCAGCAGCCAAGTAGACTCAACTAGCGGGTACCAAGAGACCCAGTACTTC. Its protein product is CASSQVDSTSGYQETQYF.

The rearrangement uses TRBV14 and TRBJ1-1; 7 nucleotides line up with TRBD1. This CDR3 is built from 14 residues. Germline V gene sequence: CDR1 SGHDN, CDR2 FVKESK. Germline trimming cut 4 bases from V and 4 bases from J; bases unmatched to any gene: 6. CDR3 loop: CASSPMTGTTEAFF. The CDR3 region has the DNA TGTGCCAGCAGCCCTATGACAGGGACCACTGAAGCTTTCTTT.

This sequence joins TRBV5-8 and TRBJ2-1; 8 bases map to TRBD1. This CDR3 comprises 18 residues. V lost 3 bases to trimming and J lost 2 bases; unmatched junction nucleotides: 13. CDR1 is SGHTS and CDR2 is YDEGEE in the germline V gene. This CDR3 is CASSSKDLGQAAYNEQFF. The DNA of the CDR3 is TGTGCCAGCAGCTCCAAGGACCTGGGACAGGCCGCCTACAATGAGCAGTTCTTC.

The rearrangement uses TRBV19 and TRBJ2-2; TRBD2 aligns across 7 bases. The CDR3 extends over 15 amino acids. Germline CDR1 reads LNHDA; CDR2 reads SQIVND (reference sequence). V was pared by 7 bases and J by 0 bases, with 5 bases of the junction left unmatched. The CDR3 protein is CASTASGANTGELFF. The DNA for the CDR3 is TGTGCCAGTACTGCTAGCGGCGCGAACACCGGGGAGCTGTTTTTT.

The V gene is TRBV29-1, the J gene TRBJ1-2; TRBD1 aligns across 7 bases. There are 13 residues in the CDR3. With 6 bases clipped from V and 4 bases from J, the junction kept 8 bases outside the gene matches. CDR1 is SQVTM, CDR2 ANQGSEA, per germline. CDR3 coding DNA: TGCAGCGTCGAAACAGGGGAGGCCTATGGCTACACCTTC. Amino acid sequence: CSVETGEAYGYTF. Filled out from reference TRBV29-1 and TRBJ1-2, the complete variable domain reads SAVISQKPSRDICQRGTSLTIQCQVDSQVTMMFWYRQQPGQSLTLIATANQGSEATYESGFVIDKFPISRPNLTFSTLTVSNMSPEDSSIYLCSVETGEAYGYTFGSGTRLTVV.

This rearrangement joins TRBV28 to TRBJ2-7; 12 nucleotides match TRBD1. The CDR3 spans 15 residues. Germline lookup yields CDR1 MDHEN and CDR2 SYDVKM. Losses at the gene ends were 4 bases for V and 6 bases for J; bases not matched to a gene: 7. Written as DNA, the CDR3 is TGTGCCAGCAGTTCGCCGGGACAGGGGGCTGGCGAGCAGTACTTC. It yields the protein CASSSPGQGAGEQYF.

The V and J genes are TRBV5-8 and TRBJ2-7, with D possibly matching TRBD1 (6 bases). Germline V gives CDR1 SGHTS, CDR2 YDEGEE. The CDR3 loop spans 12 amino acids. With 5 bases removed from V and 1 base from J, the gap between germline ends came to 7 bases. The CDR3 loop is CASRGGSYEQYF. In nucleotides, the CDR3 is TGTGCCAGCAGAGGGGGTTCCTACGAGCAGTACTTC.

This chain links TRBV6-5 with TRBJ2-1; 9 positions match TRBD2. The CDR3 runs 15 residues. J lost 8 bases, V lost 7 bases, and 12 bases had no gene match. CDR1 and CDR2 from the germline V gene are MNHEY and SVGAGI. CDR3: CASTLLSGGGHEQFF. As DNA, the CDR3 is TGTGCCAGCACCTTACTTAGCGGGGGCGGGCATGAGCAGTTCTTC.

The rearrangement uses TRBV10-2 and TRBJ2-2; D unresolved. CDR1 WSHSY and CDR2 SAAADI come from the germline V gene. The CDR3 consists of 14 residues. V was cut by 6 bases and J by 1 base, with 9 bases left in between. Here the CDR3 DNA reads TGCGCCAGCAGCCAAGACTGGAACACCGGGGAGCTGTTTTTT. Amino acids: CASSQDWNTGELFF.

The CDR3 coding sequence is TGTCCCCCAGGGTCGGGCGACAATCAGCCCCAGCATTTT. Protein product: CPPGSGDNQPQHF. The chain joins TRBV21-1 to TRBJ1-5; the tabulated D call, TRBD1, remains unverified against the DNA. TRBV21-1 represents a pseudogene. The CDR3 runs 13 residues.